This T cell receptor beta chain stems from a study of spatial heterogeneity in lung cancer. Time point specified: sample taken at primary tumor resection. TCRs were sequenced from unsorted whole RNA of tumor, nontumor lung or PBMC. This clonotype has at least ten counts. The junction does not match germline at one end; this may be a read error. TCRdb re-called the 5' RACE reads with MiXCR, one entry per CDR3 protein. Of around 7,000 distinct CDR3 sequences detected, about 7% appear once; the ten largest clones hold about three quarters. Germline V gene sequence: CDR1 MNHEY, CDR2 SVGAGI. The CDR3 spans 12 residues.

The source material was PBMCs, sampled at surgery. This chain connects TRBV6-5 to TRBJ1-1, with a weak D call TRBD1 (5 bases). The TCR was taken from a male donor with early-stage non-small cell lung cancer. CDR3 sequence: CASSFSLGEVFF. The DNA of the CDR3 is TGTGCCAGCAGTTTTTCCCTGGGGGAAGTTTTCTTT.